This TCR beta chain derives from a study of T cell responses to AZD1222 COVID-19 vaccine (dated by TCRdb to the early 2020s). Broadly, across the study: Because spike-specific TCR depth and breadth did not differ between the two schedules, AZD1222 recipients who got a second dose at roughly 4 weeks were pooled with those who got a second dose at roughly 12 weeks. Trial participants were enrolled by age into 18-55, 56-69 and 70-plus year subgroups, with approximately 150, 28 and 58 TCR-sequenced participants respectively. A total of around 240 trial participants underwent TCR sequencing, of whom 207 received two doses of AZD1222 and about 26 received two doses of the MenACWY control vaccine.

The CDR3 regions of human TCRbeta chains were analyzed by immunosequencing. Per the original workflow: TCRs in the repertoires were compared against a reference library of SARS-CoV-2-specific TCRs that had been generated with the MIRA antigen-specificity platform. Breadth was defined as the fraction of unique TCRs that were SARS-CoV-2-associated, and depth was defined as the fraction of total T cells that were SARS-CoV-2-associated. Using the MIRA data, each spike-specific TCR was mapped to the spike region that the TCR reacts to and placed in a CD4 or CD8 class. Log10-transformed breadth and depth values were compared by one-way ANOVA with Sidak's multiple comparisons tests. TCRdb re-hosts the immuneACCESS table, in-frame sequences only. Its copies lack some clones; in the studies checked, an unresolved V gene accounts for under half of them, and the cause for the rest is not known. The DNA gave D and trimming, while V, J and clone size come from that table. The sample table contains roughly 100,000 clones; only one count was recorded for about 90% of them. Of the sample, more than 15% falls within the top ten clones.

This clone appeared a single time. Its antigen has not been determined. The input lacks base qualities; no much larger clone sits a single base away. Overall study results and their limits: Conclusions about previously exposed vaccinees were limited because only six AZD1222 recipients were SARS-CoV-2 seropositive at baseline. Reportedly, close to half of the unique spike-specific TCRs recognized epitopes lying outside the regions that are mutated in the B.1.351 and B.1.1.7 variants. No day 14 peak-response samples were available, so repertoires were characterized only after the peak T cell response. Participants were mostly white British, with more females than males. The authors suggested clonal diversity may have been underestimated. The 56-69-year group was small, and its depth increase did not reach significance, likely because of low power. After two AZD1222 doses, both the breadth and the depth of spike-specific TCRs were significantly higher than at day 0 and than in MenACWY recipients. Vaccine-associated CD4 TCRs spanned the whole spike protein, with dominant responses in regions 160-218 and 743-854.

The sample's time point label, in plain terms: baseline before first vaccination. Samples from vaccinated people were obtained from the UK trials COV001 and COV002, which included a single-blind randomized controlled phase 2/3 trial of AZD1222 (ChAdOx1 nCoV-19) in healthy adults. For TCRbeta chain sequencing, PBMC samples from trial participants were taken at day 0 and at day 28 after the second dose. From the cysteine up to the phenylalanine, the CDR3 has a length of 14 residues. Of all the DNA, just the CDR3 is kept, 42 bases in frame from base 1. As encoded in the germline V gene, CDR1 is SNHLY while CDR2 is FYNNEI. Trimming takes 6 bases off V and 7 bases off J; junction bases not matched to a gene: 9.

The sequence joins TRBV2 to TRBJ1-2; 9 junctional bases match TRBD1. The material sequenced was peripheral blood, taken on day 0 of AZD1222 vaccination. The source is an adult in good health. CDR3 reads: CASSVTGGVGGYTF. In nucleotides, the sequence is TGTGCCAGCAGCGTCACAGGGGGCGTCGGTGGCTACACCTTC.